This TCR beta chain was recovered during a study of beta chain features in type 1 diabetes. Study outcomes and limitations: PCR might preferentially amplify shorter templates, equally in patients and controls. In cDNA sequencing, cells with high TCR expression could be over-represented. All four CD4+ subsets from Type 1 diabetes patients carried moderately but significantly shorter TCRB CDR3s. VDJ junctions in type 1 diabetes patients carried more deletions and fewer insertions.

Over 95% purity was reached by all sorted populations. The study reverse transcribed the entire isolated RNA, so it sequenced expressed TCRB transcripts. Produced via immunoSEQ multiplex PCR; TCRdb's table is partial and in-frame only. The profile shows over 150,000 clones, around a tenth of them singletons. V dropped 5 bases and J dropped 3 bases, with 20 bases sitting between them. The CDR3 extends over 16 amino acids. The germline V gene encodes CDR1 MDHEN and CDR2 SYDVKM. A note on this clone: No antigen is known for it.

The rearrangement uses TRBV28 and TRBJ2-7; TRBD1 might be the D (6 bases). Sequencing was carried out using central memory CD4+ T cells from blood. The receptor comes from a man aged 25-40 years with type 1 diabetes. The CDR3 nucleotides read TGTGCCAGCAGTACGAAACAGGGAAGTGGTTTCTACGAGCAGTACTTC. Translation gives CASSTKQGSGFYEQYF. Based on the CDR3 plus reference TRBV28 and TRBJ2-7, the full variable domain is DVKVTQSSRYLVKRTGEKVFLECVQDMDHENMFWYRQDPGLGLRLIYFSYDVKMKEKGDIPEGYSVSREKKERFSLILESASTNQTSMYLCASSTKQGSGFYEQYFGPGTRLTVT.